The T cell receptor (beta chain) under discussion was sequenced for a study of cytomegalovirus exposure and HLA in healthy donors. The PCR ran on 60 Vbeta and 13 Jbeta primers. Only in-frame clones appear in the TCRdb table, and some are missing; sequencing was by immunoSEQ multiplex PCR. This sample has some 120,000 clones, with about 80% found just once. The V gene lost 5 bases and the J gene lost 3 bases, with 14 bases spanning the gap. CDR3 length: 16 amino acids. In germline, CDR1 is LNHNV, CDR2 YYDKDF (reference sequence). Sequenced input: PBMCs. This receptor was taken from a man aged 25 to 40 in good health and CMV-seropositive. The genes are TRBV15 and TRBJ2-6; possible D gene TRBD1, 5 bases. The CDR3 DNA is TGTGCCACCAGCCGACCAGGGTTGGGTGGGGCCAACGTCCTGACTTTC. Amino acids: CATSRPGLGGANVLTF.